These 28 T cell receptor beta chains were sequenced from one sample in a study of blood T cells in healthy people across ages (dated by TCRdb to about 2015). The method was 5' RACE. TCRdb records Illumina HiSeq 2500 as the sequencer. A second PCR of roughly 7 to 11 cycles was performed with a sample-barcoded 5' primer and a J-beta primer mix. The raw public data were reprocessed by TCRdb itself: fastp quality trimming at Q25, MiXCR clonotype calling, in-frame beta chains only. Every entry covers one CDR3 protein and lists the most common genes and DNA from its rows. The table for this sample lists about 760,000 distinct CDR3 sequences; just under 25% of them were counted only once. The ten largest make up more than 8% of the sample. This same sample was also taken into another study, of T cells of mothers and their children.

The sample comprised blood. Receptors originate from a boy between 10 and 17 years old in good health.

A few counts support this clonotype. V and J are TRBV15 and TRBJ1-6; TRBD1 matches 8 bases. V gave up 3 bases and J gave up 5 bases; unmatched junction bases: 0. Germline V gene data show CDR1 as LNHNV and CDR2 as YYDKDF (reference sequence). The CDR3 contains 14 residues. The CDR3 nucleotides read TGTGCCACCAGCAGGACAGGGGATAATTCACCCCTCCACTTT. Amino acids: CATSRTGDNSPLHF.

This clonotype was seen more than once but under ten times. The chain carries TRBV29-1 and TRBJ1-3, with TRBD1 identical over 8 bases. Germline-derived CDR1 and CDR2 are SQVTM and ANQGSEA. The CDR3 is 13 amino acids. V trimming: 4 bases; J trimming: 3 bases; junction bases outside the gene matches: 2. The CDR3, as DNA: TGCAGCGTTGGGACAGGGAATGGAAACACCATATATTTT. Translating it yields CSVGTGNGNTIYF.

Only a few counts were recorded for this clonotype. The chain joins TRBV13 to TRBJ2-4; perhaps TRBD2 as D (7 bases). The CDR3 runs 14 residues. Looked up from germline, CDR1 is PRHDT and CDR2 is FYEKMQ (reference sequence). Between the trimmed V and J ends, which lost 4 bases and 8 bases, there was a span of 15 bases. This chain's CDR3 is CASSSRTRGDIQYF. The CDR3 coding sequence is TGTGCCAGCAGCTCAAGGACTAGGGGGGACATTCAGTACTTC.

The rearrangement joins TRBV7-2 to TRBJ1-2; D may be TRBD1 (5 bases). Germline CDR1 is SGHTA and CDR2 is FQGNSA. V was pared by 5 bases and J by 4 bases, with 17 bases between. The CDR3 is 15 amino acids. The CDR3 region has the DNA TGTGCCAGCAGCCTCCAGGGTTCCTCGGTCTATGGCTACACCTTC. Residues: CASSLQGSSVYGYTF.

This clonotype was recorded a few times. A much larger clone sits a single nucleotide away, making a read error possible. The CDR3 sequence is CASSSVDTQYF. DNA for the CDR3: TGTGCCAGCAGCTCAGTAGATACGCAGTATTTT. This chain links TRBV9 with TRBJ2-3; D gene unclear. The V end lost 4 bases, the J end lost 5 bases, and 5 bases lay between the germline ends. The CDR3 consists of 11 residues. Germline CDR1 reads SGDLS; CDR2 reads YYNGEE.

This chain uses TRBV5-1 with TRBJ2-1; a weak D match, TRBD2 (5 bases). Germline V lookup: CDR1 SGHRS, CDR2 YFSETQ. V was shortened by 3 bases and J by 0 bases, with 13 bases between the two germline ends. The CDR3 length is 16 residues. The CDR3 nucleotides are TGCGCCAGCAGCTCCGGAGGAATGAGCTCCTACAATGAGCAGTTCTTC. Protein product: CASSSGGMSSYNEQFF.

This chain joins TRBV27 and TRBJ2-5, with 10 bases fitting TRBD2. Trimming took 6 bases from V and 2 from J; bases not matched to a gene: 3. Per the germline V gene, CDR1 is MNHEY and CDR2 is SMNVEV (reference sequence). The CDR3 is 14 residues long. The CDR3 here is CASRGLAAQETQYF. The CDR3 nucleotides read TGTGCCAGCAGAGGACTAGCGGCTCAAGAGACCCAGTACTTC.

CDR3: CSVDPDSFYGYTF. The CDR3 nucleotides are TGCAGCGTTGACCCGGACAGTTTCTATGGCTACACCTTC. The V gene is TRBV29-1, the J gene TRBJ1-2, with a possible D match to TRBD1 (6 bases). The CDR3 runs to 13 residues. Trimming stripped 3 bases from V and 4 bases from J, with 12 bases between. Germline CDR1 reads SQVTM; CDR2 reads ANQGSEA. Together with reference TRBV29-1 and TRBJ1-2, the CDR3 gives the full variable domain: SAVISQKPSRDICQRGTSLTIQCQVDSQVTMMFWYRQQPGQSLTLIATANQGSEATYESGFVIDKFPISRPNLTFSTLTVSNMSPEDSSIYLCSVDPDSFYGYTFGSGTRLTVV.

The V call is TRBV11-3, the J call TRBJ2-3, with 15 bases fitting TRBD2. Germline CDR1 SGHNT, CDR2 YENEEA. J gave up 4 bases and V 3 bases, and 14 bases lay outside the gene matches. The CDR3 contains 20 residues. In nucleotides, the CDR3 is TGTGCCAGCAGCTTCCCGTTTAGGACTAGCGGGAGGGCCGGGTCAGATACGCAGTATTTT. Protein sequence: CASSFPFRTSGRAGSDTQYF.

The chain employs TRBV13 and TRBJ1-2; no reliable D call. Germline assignment: CDR1 PRHDT and CDR2 FYEKMQ (reference sequence). Deletions cut 9 bases from V and 2 bases from J, with 13 bases between. The CDR3 sequence is 13 residues long. CDR3 loop: CASSEQQNYGYTF. The CDR3 nucleotides read TGTGCCAGTAGCGAACAGCAAAACTATGGCTACACCTTC.

Worth noting for this clonotype: Since no conserved phenylalanine or tryptophan closes the CDR3, a read error is the likely cause. The rearrangement uses TRBV24-1 and TRBJ1-2; D is perhaps TRBD1 (5 bases). Germline V gene lookup returns CDR1 KGHDR and CDR2 SFDVKD. Trimming shortened V by 1 base and J by 7 bases, and 9 bases separated the two germline ends. The CDR3 has 13 amino acids. Here the CDR3 reads CATSDFRGRGYTL. In nucleotides, the CDR3 is TGTGCCACCAGTGATTTTAGGGGCCGTGGCTACACCCTC.

The chain recombines TRBV5-1 with TRBJ1-2, with D possibly matching TRBD1 (5 bases). CDR3 length equals 12 residues. The germline V and J ends were trimmed by 3 bases and 2 bases, with 5 bases remaining between them. Per the germline V gene, CDR1 is SGHRS and CDR2 is YFSETQ. In nucleotides, the CDR3 is TGCGCCAGCAGCTGGGACAACTATGGCTACACCTTC. This gives the protein CASSWDNYGYTF.

As concerns this clonotype: A much bigger clone sits one base away, suggesting this may be a read error. V gene TRBV14 combines with J gene TRBJ2-1; no clear D. The CDR3 totals 11 residues. The V gene's germline CDR1 is SGHDN and CDR2 FVKESK. CDR3 loop: CAGSQTNEQFF. The DNA for the CDR3 is TGTGCCGGCAGCCAAACAAATGAGCAGTTCTTC.

V is TRBV5-1 and J is TRBJ2-3, with D possibly called TRBD1 or TRBD2 (6 bases each). Germline CDR1 reads SGHRS; CDR2 reads YFSETQ. V lost 0 bases and J 5 bases, leaving 13 bases between the germline ends. The CDR3 is 15 residues long. This chain's CDR3 is CASSLGFRGGDTQYF. The CDR3 bases are TGCGCCAGCAGCTTGGGGTTCAGGGGAGGAGATACGCAGTATTTT. Full variable domain (remainder filled in from reference TRBV5-1 and TRBJ2-3): KAGVTQTPRYLIKTRGQQVTLSCSPISGHRSVSWYQQTPGQGLQFLFEYFSETQRNKGNFPGRFSGRQFSNSRSEMNVSTLELGDSALYLCASSLGFRGGDTQYFGPGTRLTVL.

This clonotype was found a few times. J is TRBJ2-7 and V is TRBV29-1; perhaps TRBD1 as D (7 bases). Germline V gene sequence: CDR1 SQVTM, CDR2 ANQGSEA. This CDR3 spans 14 amino acids. V was pared by 4 bases and J by 2 bases, with 15 bases between. The chain's CDR3 is CSVVAGRGPYEQYF. The CDR3 bases are TGCAGCGTTGTGGCGGGAAGGGGGCCCTACGAGCAGTACTTC.

In its sample, this clonotype was seen a few times. The rearrangement joins TRBV6-5 to TRBJ2-7; 10 bases are a match to TRBD1. The trim removed 4 bases at V and 2 bases at J, leaving 11 bases unmatched. The CDR3 contains 17 residues. CDR1 and CDR2 from the germline V gene are MNHEY and SVGAGI. The DNA of the CDR3 is TGTGCCAGCAGTTCTCGGAAGATCGGGACAGGGGCCTACGAGCAGTACTTC. Encoded protein: CASSSRKIGTGAYEQYF.

As for this clonotype: This may be a read error, as it is one base from a much larger clone. CDR3 amino acids: CDSSSLPGQGGYGYTF. In nucleotides, the CDR3 is TGTGACAGCAGTTCCCTGCCGGGACAGGGTGGCTATGGCTACACCTTC. This chain connects TRBV6-2 or TRBV6-3 to TRBJ1-2; 9 bases line up with TRBD1. CDR1 is MNHEY, CDR2 SVGEGT, per germline. The CDR3 has 16 residues.

This clonotype came up a few times. This chain links TRBV7-2 with TRBJ2-1; D is uncertain. Trimming left V 5 bases short and J 7 bases short, with 12 bases between. Per germline, CDR1 SGHTA and CDR2 FQGNSA. The CDR3 runs to 13 residues. The CDR3 here is CASSPRMGNEQFF. CDR3 in DNA: TGTGCCAGCAGCCCCAGAATGGGGAATGAGCAGTTCTTC.

This clonotype was seen a few times. The chain is built from TRBV9 and TRBJ2-5; 8 nucleotides match TRBD1. The better agreement between TRBJ2-1 and the DNA end casts doubt on the J call. Germline-derived CDR1 and CDR2 are SGDLS and YYNGEE. This CDR3 spans 15 amino acids. The CDR3 DNA is TGTGCCAGCAGCGTCAGGGAACAGGGGGTCTATGAGCAGTTCTTC. As protein: CASSVREQGVYEQFF.

For the CDR3, the DNA is TGTGCCAGCAGCCTCCCGTTCTCCTACGAGCAGTACTTC. The encoded protein is CASSLPFSYEQYF. This rearrangement joins TRBV11-3 to TRBJ2-1; D remains ambiguous. Matching the DNA end better, TRBJ2-7 makes the J call doubtful. The CDR3 length is 13 residues. The V gene's germline CDR1 is SGHNT and CDR2 YENEEA.

The chain combines TRBV27 with TRBJ1-4; D is unresolved. V lost 1 base and J lost 4, with 4 bases in between. CDR3 length: 13 residues. The germline V gene has CDR1 MNHEY and CDR2 SMNVEV (reference sequence). The CDR3 nucleotides are TGTGCCAGCAGTTTATGGCTTAATGAAAAACTGTTTTTT. The encoded protein is CASSLWLNEKLFF.

The CDR3 region has the DNA TGTGCCAGCAGTGAAAAAAACATTCAGTACTTC. This gives the protein CASSEKNIQYF. The chain is built from TRBV7-2 and TRBJ2-4; no clear D gene. CDR1 is SGHTA and CDR2 is FQGNSA in the germline V gene. Trimming pared 6 bases from V and 4 bases from J, leaving 4 bases between. This CDR3 comprises 11 residues.

The table lists this clonotype with a count of one. The chain is built from TRBV7-3 and TRBJ2-1; D gene unclear. The V end lost 5 bases, the J end lost 7 bases, and 18 bases lay between the germline ends. The CDR3 has 15 amino acids. Per germline, CDR1 SGHTA and CDR2 FQGTGA. The CDR3 is CASSPVMGRRNEQFF. The CDR3 region has the DNA TGTGCCAGCAGCCCTGTCATGGGTCGAAGGAATGAGCAGTTCTTC.

J is TRBJ2-3 and V is TRBV2, with 12 positions matching TRBD2. V lost 7 bases, J lost 5 bases, and 4 bases stayed unmatched. The length of the CDR3 is 14 residues. Germline CDR1 and CDR2: SNHLY and FYNNEI. CDR3 residues: CASKTSGGGDTQYF. CDR3 DNA sequence: TGTGCCAGCAAGACTAGCGGGGGCGGAGATACGCAGTATTTT.

V gene TRBV6-5 combines with J gene TRBJ2-5, with D tentatively TRBD2 (5 bases). Germline CDR1 reads MNHEY; CDR2 reads SVGAGI. V was shortened by 10 bases and J by 2 bases, with 11 bases between the two germline ends. The CDR3 is made up of 12 amino acids. CDR3 nucleotide sequence: TGTGCCATCCGGACTCAGCAAGAGACCCAGTACTTC. This encodes CAIRTQQETQYF.

The V gene is TRBV2, the J gene TRBJ2-7; tentative D call: TRBD1 (6 bases). V lost 8 bases and J 0 bases, leaving 14 bases between the germline ends. Germline V gives CDR1 SNHLY, CDR2 FYNNEI. This CDR3 contains 14 residues. The CDR3 loop reads CASVGAGSSYEQYF. In nucleotides, the CDR3 is TGTGCCAGCGTGGGGGCAGGGAGCTCCTACGAGCAGTACTTC.

The J gene is TRBJ1-1, the V gene TRBV28; D might be TRBD1 (5 bases). This CDR3 is 14 amino acids long. Germline CDR1 is MDHEN and CDR2 is SYDVKM. Trimming cost V 6 bases and J 3 bases, with 14 bases left between them. This chain's CDR3 is CASSPGGLDTEAFF. Written as DNA, the CDR3 is TGTGCCAGCAGCCCGGGGGGTTTGGACACTGAAGCTTTCTTT.

The chain is built from TRBV7-2 and TRBJ2-5; 8 positions agree with TRBD2. The CDR3 is made up of 13 amino acids. The V gene's germline CDR1 is SGHTA and CDR2 FQGNSA. J gave up 13 bases and V 1 base, and 8 bases lay outside the gene matches. The chain's CDR3 is CASSLEGGGRRYF. In DNA form, the CDR3 reads TGTGCCAGCAGCTTAGAGGGCGGGGGGCGACGGTACTTC.